This record concerns one T cell receptor beta chain sequence. The antigen is not known. These data belong to a study of identical twins. Whole-study results and caveats: Twin sharing of out-of-frame TCR alpha was underestimated by models in monozygotic pairs. Within beta out-of-frame sequences, the excess sharing observed between twins was weaker. Findings came from cross-sectional statistics, without long-term follow-up of donors.

The length of the CDR3 is 13 residues. Trimming removed 2 bases at V and 1 base at J, with 6 bases between. TCRdb reprocessed the 5' RACE reads via MiXCR and lists one record per CDR3 protein. The table lists about 530,000 distinct CDR3 sequences, approximately 14% of them singletons. Donors were all healthy Caucasians. This sample also appeared in a second study, on yellow fever vaccine responses in identical twins.

The source material was CD4+ T cells sorted from blood. This clonotype was obtained from a woman aged 18-29 years in good health. The chain combines TRBV12-3 or TRBV12-4 with TRBJ2-7; no definite D call. The CDR3: CASSLLNSYEQYF. The CDR3 DNA sequence: TGTGCCAGCAGTTTATTAAATTCCTACGAGCAGTACTTC.